Below, one T cell receptor (beta chain) is given with its context. Its antigen remains unidentified. This specimen comes from a study of cytomegalovirus exposure and HLA in healthy donors. Participants comprised healthy donors of bone marrow. Nominal health characterized the donors when sampled, though unrecorded immune exposures were likely. The CDR3 is made up of 13 amino acids. The V gene end was trimmed by 6 bases and the J gene end by 3 bases; junction bases not matched to a gene: 4. In germline, CDR1 is MDHEN, CDR2 SYDVKM. Study results and limitations: Some V segments, TRBV6-2 and TRBV6-3 among them, were indistinguishable and were therefore excluded.

The primer mix had 60 Vbeta and 13 Jbeta primers. The method was immunoSEQ multiplex PCR; TCRdb's version includes in-frame clones alone and lacks a portion of them. Among about 100,000 clones listed, 80% to 90% were seen once. This clonotype originated in a woman between 18 and 29 years old in good health and CMV-seronegative. The sample taken for sequencing was PBMCs. The chain recombines TRBV28 with TRBJ1-2; TRBD1 matches 7 bases. The CDR3, as DNA: TGTGCCAGCAGACTCGGGACAGACTATGGCTACACCTTC. It specifies CASRLGTDYGYTF.